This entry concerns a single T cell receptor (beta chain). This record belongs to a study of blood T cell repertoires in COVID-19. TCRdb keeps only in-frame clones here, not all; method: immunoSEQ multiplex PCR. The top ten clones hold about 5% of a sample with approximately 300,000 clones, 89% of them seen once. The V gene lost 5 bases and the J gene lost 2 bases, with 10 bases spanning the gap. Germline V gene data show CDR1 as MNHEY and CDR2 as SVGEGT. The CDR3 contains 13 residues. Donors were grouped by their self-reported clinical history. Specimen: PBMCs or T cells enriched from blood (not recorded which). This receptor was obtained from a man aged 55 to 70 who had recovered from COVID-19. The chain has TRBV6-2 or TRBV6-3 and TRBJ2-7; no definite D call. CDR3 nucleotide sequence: TGTGCCAGCAGTCTAGAGGCCGCCTACGAGCAGTACTTC. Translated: CASSLEAAYEQYF.